This TCR beta chain derives from a study of shared T cell receptors in the human thymus (dated by TCRdb to the early 2020s). Some background on the complete study: The study investigated the way shared, self-reactive T-cell receptor alpha chains are produced in the human thymus.

In the germline V gene (reference sequence), CDR1 corresponds to MNHEY and CDR2 to SMNVEV. Taken from cysteine to phenylalanine, the CDR3 has 17 residues. Just CDR3 DNA is preserved here, 51 bases in frame from base 1. Compared with germline, V lacks 2 bases and J lacks 4 bases; bases without a gene match: 10. For this clone: Its binding antigen is unknown. Per-base quality was not reported, and no clone a single base away is much larger than it.

Libraries were constructed by the immunoSEQ multiplex PCR assay. TCRdb holds this immuneACCESS table with in-frame rearrangements only. Some clones are missing; in checked studies, unresolved V genes explain under half, and the rest has no known cause. This sample holds 640,000 or so clones; roughly 86% were observed only once. Roughly 0.0089% of the sample lies in the top ten. This sample also belongs to another study, concerning human thymus T cells. From that second study: Immunologically healthy infants undergoing open corrective cardiac surgery for congenital heart defects in Finland were used as donors. Thymus tissue was collected as surgical resects that were removed during corrective cardiac surgery. Both the thymic and the peripheral blood repertoires appeared to show biased V and J gene segment usage. Highly overlapping thymic TCR repertoires among unrelated individuals were reported in the related research. The study characterized TCR alpha and beta repertoires from roughly eight infant thymus samples and a few related peripheral blood samples. Donor ages ranged from about 6 to 244 days, and the cohort comprised about 6 male and a couple of female infants. Thymocytes were released mechanically from tissue and stored at -70 °C as pellets of 10-30 million cells. Genomic DNA was extracted from frozen cell pellets with a QIAsymphony instrument. TCRB and TCRAD loci were amplified from a standardized quantity of quality-controlled genomic DNA using the immunoSEQ multiplex PCR assay. The V(D)J region was spanned by amplicons of a length sufficient to cover the CDR3 and to identify V and J genes. The amplicons were sequenced on an Illumina platform via the commercial immunoSEQ service. Primer bias and sequencing errors were corrected as previously described, and TCRAD and TCRB definitions were based on the IMGT database. Analysis of the repertoires was done with immunoSEQ Analyzer 3.0 and VDJTools and included basic statistics, V/J segment usage, diversity estimates, rarefaction and pairwise overlap. Diversity was estimated using the Chao1, ChaoE, Efron-Thisted, Shannon and inverse Simpson indices, and was also estimated on datasets down-sampled to the size of the smallest sample. Repertoire overlap was determined by strict matching of CDR3 nucleotide sequence, V gene and J gene, and Jaccard-based multidimensional scaling clustering was applied. On average, thymus samples gave around 810,000 unique TCRB clonotypes, whereas blood samples gave about 92,000.

The clonotype originates from a boy in the first two years of life with a congenital heart defect. Donor details come from another sample of the same person, matched by shared clones. Source material: thymocytes. The receptor chain draws on TRBV27 and TRBJ2-7; 11 bases in between match TRBD1. The base sequence is TGTGCCAGCAGTTTAAGGCGAACGGGACAGGGGGTGTACGAGCAGTACTTC. This yields the protein CASSLRRTGQGVYEQYF.